These 20 T cell receptor beta chains share one sample of origin, sequenced in a study of blood T cell repertoires in COVID-19. TCRdb's table, derived via immunoSEQ multiplex PCR, lists solely in-frame clones and lacks some. The sample lists 84,000 or so clones; approximately 86% were seen once. Source material: peripheral blood. Receptors originate from a man aged 65 to 79 with acute or convalescent COVID-19.

This chain joins TRBV28 and TRBJ1-5; 12 positions agree with TRBD1. Trimming cost V 6 bases and J 7 bases; bases outside gene matches: 7. CDR3 length: 15 residues. Germline V gene sequence: CDR1 MDHEN, CDR2 SYDVKM. The CDR3 here is CASSRGQGAWQPQHF. The CDR3 DNA reads TGTGCCAGCAGCCGGGGACAGGGGGCCTGGCAGCCCCAGCATTTT.

The chain combines TRBV19 with TRBJ2-1; D is possibly TRBD1 (6 bases). The CDR3 covers 14 residues. The germline V and J ends were trimmed by 4 bases and 1 base, with 8 bases remaining between them. Germline-derived CDR1 and CDR2 are LNHDA and SQIVND (reference sequence). CDR3 bases: TGTGCCAGTAGTACAGGGGAGTCCTACAATGAGCAGTTCTTC. The encoded protein is CASSTGESYNEQFF.

V is TRBV15 and J is TRBJ2-5; 11 positions match TRBD2. Germline V gene data show CDR1 as LNHNV and CDR2 as YYDKDF (reference sequence). The CDR3 extends over 18 amino acids. V lost 0 bases, J lost 7 bases, and 13 bases stayed unmatched. The CDR3 bases are TGTGCCACCAGCAGAGATCGAAAGGCTAGCGGGGGGCCAGGGACCCAGTACTTC. Protein: CATSRDRKASGGPGTQYF.

This sequence joins TRBV11-1 and TRBJ2-7, with 7 bases that match TRBD2. The V gene's germline CDR1 is SGHAT and CDR2 FQDESV (reference sequence). V trimming: 8 bases; J trimming: 0 bases; junction bases outside the gene matches: 7. The CDR3 consists of 14 residues. The CDR3 loop reads CASENRGVSYEQYF. The DNA of the CDR3 is TGTGCCAGCGAAAACCGGGGGGTCTCCTACGAGCAGTACTTC.

This rearrangement joins TRBV5-1 to TRBJ2-3; 12 nucleotides line up with TRBD2. V trimming: 2 bases; J trimming: 0 bases; junction bases outside the gene matches: 13. Per the germline V gene, CDR1 is SGHRS and CDR2 is YFSETQ. CDR3 size: 20 residues. This chain's CDR3 is CASSFFASGRDTTSTDTQYF. In nucleotides, the CDR3 is TGCGCCAGCAGCTTTTTTGCTAGCGGGAGGGATACGACTAGCACAGATACGCAGTATTTT.

This clone was found a few times. This chain connects TRBV28 to TRBJ1-4; possibly TRBD1 for D (5 bases). V lost 11 bases and J 7 bases, leaving 14 bases between the germline ends. The CDR3 loop spans 12 amino acids. Germline V gene sequence: CDR1 MDHEN, CDR2 SYDVKM. This chain's CDR3 is CASSDTGEKLFF. Written as DNA, the CDR3 is TGTGCCTCCTCCGACACAGGTGAAAAACTGTTTTTT. The complete variable domain, with remaining parts taken from reference TRBV28 and TRBJ1-4, reads DVKVTQSSRYLVKRTGEKVFLECVQDMDHENMFWYRQDPGLGLRLIYFSYDVKMKEKGDIPEGYSVSREKKERFSLILESASTNQTSMYLCASSDTGEKLFFGSGTQLSVL.

The chain joins TRBV5-1 to TRBJ1-2, with D unclear. This CDR3 spans 14 amino acids. Looked up from germline, CDR1 is SGHRS and CDR2 is YFSETQ. V was shortened by 5 bases and J by 0 bases, with 11 bases between the two germline ends. CDR3 bases: TGCGCCAGCAGTTCCTATCCTTCTAACTATGGCTACACCTTC. Encoded protein: CASSSYPSNYGYTF. The variable domain in full, completed from reference TRBV5-1 and TRBJ1-2, reads KAGVTQTPRYLIKTRGQQVTLSCSPISGHRSVSWYQQTPGQGLQFLFEYFSETQRNKGNFPGRFSGRQFSNSRSEMNVSTLELGDSALYLCASSSYPSNYGYTFGSGTRLTVV.

Only one count was recorded for this clone. This rearrangement joins TRBV4-3 to TRBJ1-2; TRBD1 matches at 8 bases. V lost 0 bases, J lost 5 bases, and 5 bases stayed unmatched. The V gene's germline CDR1 is LGHNA and CDR2 YSLEER. CDR3 length: 15 residues. Here the CDR3 DNA reads TGCGCCAGCAGCCAAGATGGGACAGGCTTGTATGGCTACACCTTC. Protein product: CASSQDGTGLYGYTF.

The V gene is TRBV6-5, the J gene TRBJ2-1, with a possible D match to TRBD2 (5 bases). This CDR3 contains 15 residues. V lost 4 bases and J lost 1, with 11 bases in between. Per germline, CDR1 MNHEY and CDR2 SVGAGI. Written as DNA, the CDR3 is TGTGCCAGCAGTTTAGGACGGGGTTCCTACAATGAGCAGTTCTTC. Its protein is CASSLGRGSYNEQFF.

The chain recombines TRBV7-2 with TRBJ2-7; TRBD2 aligns across 8 bases. The CDR3 covers 15 residues. CDR1 is SGHTA, CDR2 FQGNSA, per germline. V was clipped by 2 bases and J by 2 bases; unmatched bases: 5. CDR3 loop: CASSLKAGDPYEQYF. The CDR3 DNA reads as TGTGCCAGCAGCTTAAAAGCGGGAGACCCCTACGAGCAGTACTTC.

This chain uses TRBV29-1 with TRBJ1-6; perhaps TRBD1 as D (6 bases). Trimming removed 6 bases at V and 9 bases at J, with 15 bases between. CDR3 length: 13 residues. Germline CDR1 SQVTM, CDR2 ANQGSEA. In DNA, the CDR3 is TGCAGCGTCATGACAGGACCTAGTTCACCCCTCCACTTT. Translated, it gives CSVMTGPSSPLHF.

V usage is TRBV28 and J usage is TRBJ1-5, with D maybe TRBD1 (6 bases). The CDR3 runs 17 residues. V was cut by 3 bases and J by 5 bases, with 20 bases left in between. Looked up from germline, CDR1 is MDHEN and CDR2 is SYDVKM. CDR3 sequence (DNA): TGTGCCAGCAGTTTCCCCCGGCGGGAGGGGGGACATCAGCCCCAGCATTTT. It yields the protein CASSFPRREGGHQPQHF.

V usage is TRBV9 and J usage is TRBJ1-2, with 10 positions matching TRBD1. This CDR3 has 15 amino acids. V lost 0 bases, J lost 8 bases, and 7 bases stayed unmatched. Germline CDR1 and CDR2: SGDLS and YYNGEE. DNA of the CDR3: TGTGCCAGCAGCGTAGCCGGACAGGGGGTAGAAGGCTACACCTTC. Translating it yields CASSVAGQGVEGYTF.

V gene TRBV20-1 combines with J gene TRBJ2-1; weak D call: TRBD2 (6 bases). V lost 3 bases and J lost 8, with 14 bases in between. Germline CDR1 and CDR2: DFQATT and SNEGSKA (reference sequence). The CDR3 is 13 amino acids. The CDR3 region has the DNA TGCAGTGCTAGTCCCGAACCGGGGGATGAGCAGTTCTTC. It translates to CSASPEPGDEQFF.

The chain carries TRBV27 and TRBJ2-1, with TRBD2 identical over 13 bases. In germline, CDR1 is MNHEY, CDR2 SMNVEV (reference sequence). Trimming took 5 bases from V and 9 from J; bases not matched to a gene: 13. This CDR3 is built from 17 residues. The CDR3 coding sequence is TGTGCCAGCAGTCGTAAGCCCGGGACTAGCGGGATCGGTGAGCAGTTCTTC. This sequence encodes CASSRKPGTSGIGEQFF.

V and J are TRBV4-1 and TRBJ1-4; 8 nucleotides line up with TRBD1. V shed 3 bases, J shed 7 bases, and the junction held 13 bases outside the gene matches. The CDR3 length is 17 residues. In germline, CDR1 is MGHRA, CDR2 YSYEKL. The CDR3 DNA reads as TGCGCCAGCAGCCACCCCGGACAGGGCCCGGAGGGTGAAAAACTGTTTTTT. It encodes CASSHPGQGPEGEKLFF.

The chain joins TRBV5-4 to TRBJ1-4, with TRBD1 matching 7 bases. Trimming cost V 4 bases and J 4 bases; bases outside gene matches: 10. Germline V lookup: CDR1 SGHNT, CDR2 YYREEE (reference sequence). The CDR3 contains 16 residues. The CDR3 is CASSIKTGVGNEKLFF. In DNA, the CDR3 is TGTGCCAGCAGCATAAAAACAGGGGTGGGTAATGAAAAACTGTTTTTT.

This sequence joins TRBV3-1 (or the pseudogene TRBV3-2) and TRBJ2-1; 10 bases align to TRBD1. The V gene end was trimmed by 4 bases and the J gene end by 5 bases; junction bases not matched to a gene: 11. The CDR3 totals 17 residues. The germline V gene has CDR1 LGHDT and CDR2 YNNKEL (reference sequence). CDR3 DNA: TGTGCCAGCAGCCCGGCCGAGGGACAGGGGAATCACAATGAGCAGTTCTTC. This codes for CASSPAEGQGNHNEQFF.

The chain is built from TRBV5-6 and TRBJ2-1, with 8 bases matching TRBD2. This CDR3 is built from 13 residues. V lost 7 bases, J lost 8 bases, and 8 bases stayed unmatched. CDR1 is SGHDT, CDR2 YYEEEE, per germline. The CDR3: CASQAGAPYEQFF. CDR3 sequence (DNA): TGTGCCAGCCAAGCGGGGGCTCCGTATGAGCAGTTCTTC.

V usage is TRBV10-2 and J usage is TRBJ2-1; perhaps TRBD1 as D (6 bases). Germline lookup yields CDR1 WSHSY and CDR2 SAAADI. The CDR3 consists of 13 residues. Trimming cost V 5 bases and J 9 bases, with 14 bases left between them. CDR3 DNA sequence: TGCGCCAGCAGTTGGAAACAGGGCACTGAGCAGTTCTTC. It is translated as CASSWKQGTEQFF.